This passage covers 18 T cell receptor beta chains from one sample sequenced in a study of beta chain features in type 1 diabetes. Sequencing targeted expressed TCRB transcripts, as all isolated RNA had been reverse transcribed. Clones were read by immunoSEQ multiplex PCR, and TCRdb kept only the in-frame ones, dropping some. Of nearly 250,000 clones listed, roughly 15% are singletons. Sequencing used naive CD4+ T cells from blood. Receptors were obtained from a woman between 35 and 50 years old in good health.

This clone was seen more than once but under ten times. The CDR3 sequence is CASSQDTGQAYSPLHF. The CDR3 nucleotides read TGCGCCAGCAGCCAAGACACGGGACAGGCGTATTCACCCCTCCACTTT. The V gene is TRBV4-1, the J gene TRBJ1-6, with 8 bases lining up with TRBD1. CDR3 size: 16 residues. CDR1 MGHRA and CDR2 YSYEKL come from the germline V gene. V was clipped by 0 bases and J by 8 bases; unmatched bases: 6.

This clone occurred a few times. The CDR3 DNA sequence: TGTGCCAGCAGCTTAGGAGGACAGTATAGCAATCAGCCCCAGCATTTT. This translates into CASSLGGQYSNQPQHF. This chain uses TRBV7-6 with TRBJ1-5; a weak D match, TRBD1 (6 bases). CDR1 and CDR2 from the germline V gene are SGHVS and FNYEAQ. Trimming removed 1 base at V and 0 bases at J, with 10 bases between. CDR3 size: 16 residues.

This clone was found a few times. CDR3 nucleotides: TGTGCTAGTGGTTCTGGTCGACTAGTTTCGCAGTATTTT. Translated: CASGSGRLVSQYF. The chain combines TRBV12-5 with TRBJ2-3, with TRBD2 as a possible D gene (6 bases). The germline V and J ends were trimmed by 4 bases and 10 bases, with 15 bases remaining between them. CDR3 length: 13 residues. Per the germline V gene, CDR1 is LGHNT and CDR2 is FRNRAP.

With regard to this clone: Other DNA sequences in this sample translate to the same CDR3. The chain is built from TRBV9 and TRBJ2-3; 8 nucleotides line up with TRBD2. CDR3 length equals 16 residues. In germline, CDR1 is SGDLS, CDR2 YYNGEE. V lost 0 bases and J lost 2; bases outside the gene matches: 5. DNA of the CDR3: TGTGCCAGCAGCGTAGGCAGTAGCGGGGTCACAGATACGCAGTATTTT. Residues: CASSVGSSGVTDTQYF.

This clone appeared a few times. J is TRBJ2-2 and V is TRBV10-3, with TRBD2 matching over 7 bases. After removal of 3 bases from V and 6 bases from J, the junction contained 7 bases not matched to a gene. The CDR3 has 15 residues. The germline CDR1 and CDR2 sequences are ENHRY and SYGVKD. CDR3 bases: TGTGCCATCAGTGACGCGGGACTAACCCCCGGGGAGCTGTTTTTT. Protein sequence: CAISDAGLTPGELFF.

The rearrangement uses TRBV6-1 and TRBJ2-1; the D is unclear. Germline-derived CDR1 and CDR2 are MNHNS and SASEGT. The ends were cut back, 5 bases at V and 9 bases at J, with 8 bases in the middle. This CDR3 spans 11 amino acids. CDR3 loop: CASSKPGEQFF. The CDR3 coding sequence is TGTGCCAGCAGTAAACCGGGTGAGCAGTTCTTC.

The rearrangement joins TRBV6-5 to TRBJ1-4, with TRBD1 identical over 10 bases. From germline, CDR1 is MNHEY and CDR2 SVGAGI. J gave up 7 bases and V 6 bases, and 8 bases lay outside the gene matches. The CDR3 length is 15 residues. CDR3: CASRLQGTGVEKLFF. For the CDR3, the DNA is TGTGCCAGCAGGTTACAGGGGACAGGGGTTGAAAAACTGTTTTTT.

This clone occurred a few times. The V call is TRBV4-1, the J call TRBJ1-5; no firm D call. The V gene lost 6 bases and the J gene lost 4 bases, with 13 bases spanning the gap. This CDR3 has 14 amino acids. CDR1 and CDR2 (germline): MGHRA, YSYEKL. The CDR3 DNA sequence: TGCGCCAGCAGTGATCCCGCCCGGAATCAGCCCCAGCATTTT. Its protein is CASSDPARNQPQHF.

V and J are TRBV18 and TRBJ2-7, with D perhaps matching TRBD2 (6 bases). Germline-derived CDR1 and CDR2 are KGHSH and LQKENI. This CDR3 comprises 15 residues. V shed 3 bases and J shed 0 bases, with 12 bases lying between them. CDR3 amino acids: CASSPMEGHSYEQYF. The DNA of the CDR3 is TGTGCCAGCTCACCGATGGAGGGTCACTCCTACGAGCAGTACTTC. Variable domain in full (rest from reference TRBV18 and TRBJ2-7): NAGVMQNPRHLVRRRGQEARLRCSPMKGHSHVYWYRQLPEEGLKFMVYLQKENIIDESGMPKERFSAEFPKEGPSILRIQQVVRGDSAAYFCASSPMEGHSYEQYFGPGTRLTVT.

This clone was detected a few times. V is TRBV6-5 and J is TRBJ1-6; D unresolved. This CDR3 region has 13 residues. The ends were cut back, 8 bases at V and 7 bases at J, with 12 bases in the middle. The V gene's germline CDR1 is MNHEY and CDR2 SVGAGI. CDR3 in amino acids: CASEGLTNSPLHF. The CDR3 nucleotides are TGTGCCAGCGAAGGACTGACGAATTCACCCCTCCACTTT.

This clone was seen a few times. The CDR3 sequence: CASSISGPTGEQYF. DNA for the CDR3: TGCGCCAGCAGCATCAGCGGTCCCACCGGCGAGCAGTACTTC. V gene TRBV5-1 combines with J gene TRBJ2-7; D may be TRBD2 (5 bases). The CDR3 totals 14 residues. Germline CDR1 and CDR2: SGHRS and YFSETQ. The V end was cut by 4 bases, the J end by 6 bases, with 17 bases between. Full variable domain (rest looked up from reference TRBV5-1 and TRBJ2-7): KAGVTQTPRYLIKTRGQQVTLSCSPISGHRSVSWYQQTPGQGLQFLFEYFSETQRNKGNFPGRFSGRQFSNSRSEMNVSTLELGDSALYLCASSISGPTGEQYFGPGTRLTVT.

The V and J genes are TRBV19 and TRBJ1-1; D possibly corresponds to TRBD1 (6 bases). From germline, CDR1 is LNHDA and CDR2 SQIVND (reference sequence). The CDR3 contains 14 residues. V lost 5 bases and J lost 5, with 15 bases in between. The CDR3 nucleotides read TGTGCCAGTAGTCCCCGGGGGGCTGAGACTGAAGCTTTCTTT. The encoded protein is CASSPRGAETEAFF.

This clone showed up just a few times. The CDR3 DNA sequence: TGTGCCAGCAGCTTTCCCCCACCCGGGGATACGCAGTATTTT. This translates into CASSFPPPGDTQYF. The J gene is TRBJ2-3, the V gene TRBV11-2; D unclear. V gave up 3 bases and J gave up 6 bases, with 13 bases separating them. CDR3 length equals 14 residues. The V gene's germline CDR1 is SGHAT and CDR2 FQNNGV.

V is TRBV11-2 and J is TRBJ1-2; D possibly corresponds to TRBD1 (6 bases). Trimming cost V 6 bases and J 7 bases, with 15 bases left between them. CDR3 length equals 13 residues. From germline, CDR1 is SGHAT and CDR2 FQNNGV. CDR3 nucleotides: TGTGCCAGCAGGGGGGGGCAGTTAGGTGGCTACACCTTC. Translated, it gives CASRGGQLGGYTF.

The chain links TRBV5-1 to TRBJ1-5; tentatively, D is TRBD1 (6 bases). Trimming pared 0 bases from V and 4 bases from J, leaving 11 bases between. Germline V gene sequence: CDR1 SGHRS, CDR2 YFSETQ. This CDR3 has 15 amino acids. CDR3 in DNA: TGCGCCAGCAGCTTGGGGGACATTTCGAATCAGCCCCAGCATTTT. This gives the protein CASSLGDISNQPQHF.

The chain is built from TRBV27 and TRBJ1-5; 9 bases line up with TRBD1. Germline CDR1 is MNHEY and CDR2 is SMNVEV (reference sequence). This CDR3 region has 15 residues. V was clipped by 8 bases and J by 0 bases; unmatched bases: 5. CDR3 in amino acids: CASGGTGYSNQPQHF. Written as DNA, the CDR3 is TGTGCCAGCGGTGGGACAGGGTATAGCAATCAGCCCCAGCATTTT.

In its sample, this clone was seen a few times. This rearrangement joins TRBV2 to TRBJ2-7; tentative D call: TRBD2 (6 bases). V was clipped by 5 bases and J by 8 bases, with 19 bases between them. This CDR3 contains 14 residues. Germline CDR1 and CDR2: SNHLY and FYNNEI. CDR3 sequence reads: CASSYTGTGDKQYF. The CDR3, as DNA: TGTGCCAGCAGTTATACTGGGACGGGGGATAAGCAGTACTTC.

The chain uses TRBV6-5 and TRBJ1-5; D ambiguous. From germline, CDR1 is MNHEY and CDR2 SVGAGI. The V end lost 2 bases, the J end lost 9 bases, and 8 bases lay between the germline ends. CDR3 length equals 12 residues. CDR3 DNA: TGTGCCAGCAGTTACGATGGAGCGCCCCAGCATTTT. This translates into CASSYDGAPQHF.